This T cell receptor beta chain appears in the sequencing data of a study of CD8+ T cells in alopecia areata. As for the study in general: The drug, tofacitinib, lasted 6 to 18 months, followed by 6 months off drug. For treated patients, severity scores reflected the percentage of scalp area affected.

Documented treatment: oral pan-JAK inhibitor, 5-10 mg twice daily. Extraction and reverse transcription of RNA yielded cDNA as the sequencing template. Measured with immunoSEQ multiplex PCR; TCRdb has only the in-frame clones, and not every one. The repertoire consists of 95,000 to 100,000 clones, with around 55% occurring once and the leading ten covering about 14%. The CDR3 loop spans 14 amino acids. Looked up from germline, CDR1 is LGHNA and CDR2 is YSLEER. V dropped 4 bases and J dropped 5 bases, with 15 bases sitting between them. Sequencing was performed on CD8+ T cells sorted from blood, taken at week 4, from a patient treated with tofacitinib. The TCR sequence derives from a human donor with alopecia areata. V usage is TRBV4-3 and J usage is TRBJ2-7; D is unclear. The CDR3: CASSPGHFGNEQYF. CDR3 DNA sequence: TGCGCCAGCAGCCCCGGTCACTTTGGTAACGAGCAGTACTTC.